This record looks at one T cell receptor beta chain sequence and its context. Its antigen remains unidentified. With molecular barcodes, quantitative 5'-RACE was used to make the TCR beta libraries. TCRdb re-called the 5' RACE reads with MiXCR, one entry per CDR3 protein. The table lists some 800,000 distinct CDR3 sequences, about 11% of them singletons. The CDR3 length is 15 residues. Trimming removed 2 bases from V and 9 bases from J; junction bases left unmatched: 11. The germline CDR1 and CDR2 sequences are SGHRS and YFSETQ. This entry belongs to a study of CD8 T cells in ankylosing spondylitis. The study, taken as a whole, reports: Significantly higher representation of disease-linked clones was reported for matched ankylosing spondylitis synovial fluid. Seemingly characteristic of ankylosing spondylitis blood was a TCR beta motif consisting of 7 or 8 highly homologous variants. CD8+ cells made up the disease-linked clones, which were relatively rare in peripheral blood. Reactive arthritis synovial fluid and blood were previously reported to contain some motif variants.

This sequence originates from a male donor with ankylosing spondylitis. This chain connects TRBV5-1 to TRBJ2-1; TRBD1 matches at 7 bases. Sequences were obtained from blood, either unsorted or a sorted T cell fraction (not recorded which). CDR3 nucleotide sequence: TGCGCCAGCAGCTTCCCGGGACAGCGTGATGGTGAGCAGTTCTTC. The encoded protein is CASSFPGQRDGEQFF.